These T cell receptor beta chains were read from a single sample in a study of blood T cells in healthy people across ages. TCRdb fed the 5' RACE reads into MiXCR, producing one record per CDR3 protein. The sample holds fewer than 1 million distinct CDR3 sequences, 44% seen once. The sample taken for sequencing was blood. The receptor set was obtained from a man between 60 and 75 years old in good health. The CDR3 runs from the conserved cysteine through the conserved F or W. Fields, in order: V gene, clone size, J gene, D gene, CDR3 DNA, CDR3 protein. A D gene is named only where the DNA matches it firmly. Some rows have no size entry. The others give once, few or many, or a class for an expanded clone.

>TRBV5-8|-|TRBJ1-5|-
TGTGCCAGCAGCTTGAGGGGGGACCCCAGCGGCAATCAGCCCCAGCATTTT
CASSLRGDPSGNQPQHF
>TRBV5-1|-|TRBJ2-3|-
TGCGCCAACGAACCCAGGGGGGGCCCAGATACGCAGTATTTT
CANEPRGGPDTQYF
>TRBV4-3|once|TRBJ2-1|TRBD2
TGCGCCAGCAGCCAAGATAGGGCTAGCGGGGGCTGGGAGTTCTTC
CASSQDRASGGWEFF
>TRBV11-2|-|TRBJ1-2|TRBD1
TGTGCCAGCAGCTCCGGGACAGGGAGGTATGGCTACACCTTC
CASSSGTGRYGYTF
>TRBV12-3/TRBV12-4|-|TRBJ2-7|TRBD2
TGTGCCAGCAGTTTAGCGCGGTTTAGCGGGACCTACGAGCAGTACTTC
CASSLARFSGTYEQYF
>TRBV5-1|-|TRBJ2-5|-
TGCGCCAGCGCCACCGGGCCCCAAGAGACCCAGTACTTC
CASATGPQETQYF
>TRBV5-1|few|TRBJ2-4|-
TGCGCCAGCATCCCGGGACCAGGGTCGTACGGGCAGTACTTC
CASIPGPGSYGQYF
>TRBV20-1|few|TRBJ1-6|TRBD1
TGCAGTGCCCGGGGGACAGTTTATAATTCACCCCTCCACTTT
CSARGTVYNSPLHF
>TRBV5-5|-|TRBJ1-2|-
TGTGCCAGCAGCTTGGGGGCAGGGGTCTATGGCTACACCTTC
CASSLGAGVYGYTF
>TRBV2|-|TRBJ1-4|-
TGTGCCAGCAGAACTACCCAGGTTGCAACTAATGAAAAACTGTTTTTT
CASRTTQVATNEKLFF
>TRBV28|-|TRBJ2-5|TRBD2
TGTGCCAGCAGTTTGGTGGGGGGACTACCTCAAGAGACCCAGTACTTC
CASSLVGGLPQETQYF
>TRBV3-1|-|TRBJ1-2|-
TGTGCCAGCAGCCAAGAGTTCTTGGTCGCAGGGACCCGCTACACCTTC
CASSQEFLVAGTRYTF
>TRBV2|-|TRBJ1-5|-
TGTGCCAGCAGTGTCGGGGGCGCGGGTCAGCCCCAGCATTTT
CASSVGGAGQPQHF
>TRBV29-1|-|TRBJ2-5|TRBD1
TGCAGCGGATACAGGGGGTCGGGAGAGACCCAGTACTTC
CSGYRGSGETQYF
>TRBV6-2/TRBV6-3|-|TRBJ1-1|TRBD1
TGTGCCAGCAGTTACCGGACAGGGGTCGAAGCTTTCTTT
CASSYRTGVEAFF
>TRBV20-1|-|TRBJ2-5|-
TGCAGTGCTAGAAATGCCAGGGGAGCAAGCCAAGAGACCCAGTACTTC
CSARNARGASQETQYF
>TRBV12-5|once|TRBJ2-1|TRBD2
TGTGCTAGTGGTTCCTCTAGCGGGGGGAGAGGCGATGAGCAGTTCTTC
CASGSSSGGRGDEQFF
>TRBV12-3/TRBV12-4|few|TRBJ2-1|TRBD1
TGTGCCAGCACCTGGGGACAGGCAGACAATGAGCAGTTCTTC
CASTWGQADNEQFF
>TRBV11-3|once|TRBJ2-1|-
TGTGCCAGCAGCAGGGGGGCGCTTAATGACAATGAGCAGTTCTTC
CASSRGALNDNEQFF
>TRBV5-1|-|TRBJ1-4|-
TGCGCCAGCAGCTTGCAAGGGGCTTCTAATGAAAAACTGTTTTTT
CASSLQGASNEKLFF
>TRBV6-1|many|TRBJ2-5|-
TGTGCCAGCAGAGCGGAAGAGACCCAGTACTTC
CASRAEETQYF
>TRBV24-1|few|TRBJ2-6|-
TGTGCCACCAGTGATCCCCGGGGCTCTCCAACCTCTGGGGCCAACGTCCTGACTTTC
CATSDPRGSPTSGANVLTF
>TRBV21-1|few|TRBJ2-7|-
TGTGCCAGCAGCAATCTACCTAGGTACGAGCAGTACTTC
CASSNLPRYEQYF
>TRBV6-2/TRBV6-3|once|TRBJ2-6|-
TGTGCCAGCGGGGACTCCCTCGGCTCTGGGGCCAACGTCCTGACTTTC
CASGDSLGSGANVLTF
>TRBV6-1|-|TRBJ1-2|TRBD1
TGTGCCAGCAGTACCAGGGGGACAGGTCGCAACCTGCCCCCCCTGGGCTACACCTTC
CASSTRGTGRNLPPLGYTF
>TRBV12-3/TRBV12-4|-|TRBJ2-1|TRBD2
TGTGCCAGCAGACTAGCGGGGGGGAGCTCCTACAATGAGCAGTTCTTC
CASRLAGGSSYNEQFF
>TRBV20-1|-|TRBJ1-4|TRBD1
TGCAGTGCTGGACGTGCCGGGACAGGGGATGAAAAACTGTTTTTT
CSAGRAGTGDEKLFF
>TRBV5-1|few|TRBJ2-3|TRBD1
TGCGCCAGCAGCTTGTGGACAGGGGATGGAGATACGCAGTATTTT
CASSLWTGDGDTQYF
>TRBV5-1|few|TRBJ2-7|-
TGCGCCAGCAGCTTGGGGGGACCCTACAATGAGCAGTACTTC
CASSLGGPYNEQYF
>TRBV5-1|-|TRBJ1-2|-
TGCGCCAGCAGCTTGGAGAGGCAGATCTATGGCTACACCTTC
CASSLERQIYGYTF
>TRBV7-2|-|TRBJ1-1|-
TGTGCCAGCAGCTTACTGGTCCTGAACACTGAAGCTTTCTTT
CASSLLVLNTEAFF
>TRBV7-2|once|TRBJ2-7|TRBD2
TGTGCCAGCAGCTTTCAGCTAGCGGAGGGCTACGAGCAGTACTTC
CASSFQLAEGYEQYF
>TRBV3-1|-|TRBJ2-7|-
TGTGCCAGCAGCCACCGACTCGCCAATGAGCAGTACTTC
CASSHRLANEQYF
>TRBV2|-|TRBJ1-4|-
TGTGCCAGCAGTGAAACCGGGGGTGAAAAACTGTTTTTT
CASSETGGEKLFF
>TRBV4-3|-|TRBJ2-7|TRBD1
TGCGCCAGCAGCCAAGACGACACAGGGGTATCCTACGAGCAGTACTTC
CASSQDDTGVSYEQYF
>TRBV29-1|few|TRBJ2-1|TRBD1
TGCAGCGTTTGGGCAGGGGGTCACAATGAGCAGTTCTTC
CSVWAGGHNEQFF
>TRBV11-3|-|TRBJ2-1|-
TGTGCCAGCAGCTTTCGACGGGCATCCTACGAGCAGTTCTTC
CASSFRRASYEQFF
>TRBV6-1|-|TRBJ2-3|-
TGTGCCAGCGGGCAGCGCCCATACACAGATACGCAGTATTTT
CASGQRPYTDTQYF
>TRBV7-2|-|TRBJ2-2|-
TGTGCCAGCAGCTTAGTTTTTCAGGTCAACACCGGGGAGCTGTTTTTT
CASSLVFQVNTGELFF
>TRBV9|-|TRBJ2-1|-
TGTGCCAGCAGCCCAGGTGATAGCCGAGACCACAATGAGCAGTTCTTC
CASSPGDSRDHNEQFF
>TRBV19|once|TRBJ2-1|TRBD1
TGTGCCAGCACAACGACAGGGGGCATCAACAATGAGCAGTTCTTC
CASTTTGGINNEQFF
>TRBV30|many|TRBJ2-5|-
TGTGCCTGGAGTGTTCTGGGGGGCGCGAGTGGAGAGACCCAGTACTTC
CAWSVLGGASGETQYF